Following are 18 T cell receptor beta chains from one sample sequenced in a study of cytomegalovirus exposure and HLA in healthy donors. With 60 Vbeta and 13 Jbeta primers, the PCR was carried out. This table comes from immunoSEQ multiplex PCR, and its TCRdb copy is limited to in-frame clones, with some not included. The data contain 100,000 or so clones, approximately 76% of them seen just once; the ten biggest clones take up 5% to 5.5%. Sequences were obtained from PBMCs. These TCRs come from a man aged 25-40 years in good health and CMV-seropositive.

The V gene is TRBV7-9, the J gene TRBJ2-5; D possibly corresponds to TRBD1 (8 bases). This CDR3 is built from 15 residues. Looked up from germline, CDR1 is SEHNR and CDR2 is FQNEAQ (reference sequence). Trimming pared 5 bases from V and 5 bases from J, leaving 18 bases between. In DNA, the CDR3 is TGTGCCAGCAGCCCGCACAGGGGGGGGGAGGAGACCCAGTACTTC. Amino acid sequence: CASSPHRGGEETQYF.

Comments on this clone: Other DNA sequences from this sample encode an identical CDR3 as well. The chain uses TRBV7-8 and TRBJ1-5, with D perhaps matching TRBD1 (5 bases). V shed 1 base and J shed 3 bases, with 10 bases lying between them. Germline values: CDR1 SGHVS, CDR2 FQNEAQ. This CDR3 region has 15 residues. As DNA, the CDR3 is TGTGCCAGCAGCTTAGTCCCAGGGAACAATCAGCCCCAGCATTTT. Residues: CASSLVPGNNQPQHF.

The rearrangement joins TRBV5-6 to TRBJ1-2, with 10 positions matching TRBD1. V dropped 4 bases and J dropped 2; count of bases not matched to a gene: 11. CDR1 is SGHDT and CDR2 is YYEEEE in the germline V gene. This CDR3 is built from 17 residues. The CDR3 here is CASSDLGTGEGNYGYTF. The DNA for the CDR3 is TGTGCCAGCAGCGATCTTGGGACAGGGGAGGGAAACTATGGCTACACCTTC.

Written as DNA, the CDR3 is TGTGCCAGCAGCCCTGGCAGGGTCGTGTTCTATGGCTACACCTTC. Protein: CASSPGRVVFYGYTF. The chain joins TRBV4-2 to TRBJ1-2; TRBD1 might be the D (5 bases). CDR3 length: 15 amino acids. CDR1 is LGHNA, CDR2 YNFKEQ, per germline. Trimming stripped 4 bases from V and 4 bases from J, with 16 bases between.

This chain links TRBV5-1 with TRBJ1-6; the D gene is possibly TRBD1 (6 bases). With 1 base removed from V and 9 bases from J, the gap between germline ends came to 14 bases. Germline CDR1 reads SGHRS; CDR2 reads YFSETQ. The CDR3 spans 15 residues. CDR3 residues: CASSLWQGSSSPLHF. CDR3 nucleotides: TGCGCCAGCAGCTTGTGGCAGGGGAGTTCTTCACCCCTCCACTTT.

The sample holds one count of this clone. The junction shows a germline mismatch at one end, possibly a read error. V is TRBV29-1 and J is TRBJ2-3; D is perhaps TRBD2 (6 bases). The V gene's germline CDR1 is SQVTM and CDR2 ANQGSEA. The CDR3 covers 13 residues. CDR3 loop: CSEWFSGTNTQYF. As DNA, the CDR3 is TGCAGCGAGTGGTTTAGCGGCACAAATACGCAGTATTTT.

Here the CDR3 DNA reads TGTGCCAGCAGCACCGGGAACACCATATATTTT. Translating gives CASSTGNTIYF. This sequence joins TRBV27 and TRBJ1-3; D is unclear. The germline CDR1 and CDR2 sequences are MNHEY and SMNVEV (reference sequence). The CDR3 is 11 amino acids. V lost 6 bases to trimming and J lost 7 bases, with 7 bases between them.

This rearrangement joins TRBV2 to TRBJ1-1, with TRBD1 identical over 7 bases. V shed 6 bases, J shed 0 bases, and the junction held 7 bases outside the gene matches. The CDR3 contains 15 residues. Germline CDR1 SNHLY, CDR2 FYNNEI. CDR3 DNA sequence: TGTGCCAGCAGCTCCGGGACAGCTATGAACACTGAAGCTTTCTTT. It is translated as CASSSGTAMNTEAFF.

J is TRBJ2-7 and V is TRBV7-2; tentatively, D is TRBD2 (6 bases). V lost 0 bases and J lost 3, with 15 bases in between. This CDR3 is built from 16 residues. Germline CDR1 reads SGHTA; CDR2 reads FQGNSA. CDR3 coding DNA: TGTGCCAGCAGCTTAGCGTCTAGCGAAGTCTTCTACGAGCAGTACTTC. It translates to CASSLASSEVFYEQYF.

The CDR3 protein is CAISEVEGWAGELFF. The CDR3 nucleotides read TGTGCCATCAGTGAGGTGGAGGGATGGGCCGGGGAGCTGTTTTTT. The chain employs TRBV10-3 and TRBJ2-2, with TRBD2 as a possible D gene (6 bases). Germline V gene sequence: CDR1 ENHRY, CDR2 SYGVKD. This CDR3 comprises 15 residues. Trimming removed 2 bases from V and 6 bases from J, with 13 bases in between.

This clone was observed a handful of times. V is TRBV2 and J is TRBJ1-2; D remains unclear. V was cut by 7 bases and J by 6 bases, with 6 bases left in between. Per germline, CDR1 SNHLY and CDR2 FYNNEI. This CDR3 has 10 amino acids. The CDR3 coding sequence is TGTGCCAGCAAGGAGGATGGCTACACCTTC. Its translation: CASKEDGYTF.

The rearrangement links TRBV6-6 to TRBJ1-5; the match to TRBD1 covers 7 bases. The junction had 13 bases not matched to a gene; V was cut back by 5 bases and J by 6 bases. CDR1 MNHNY and CDR2 SVGAGI come from the germline V gene (reference sequence). This CDR3 is 16 amino acids long. The CDR3 loop reads CASSIFRDRQVQPQHF. The CDR3 DNA sequence: TGTGCCAGCAGTATATTCCGGGACAGACAAGTTCAGCCCCAGCATTTT.

The chain couples TRBV10-3 to TRBJ2-7, with D maybe TRBD1 (5 bases). V dropped 5 bases and J dropped 6 bases, with 11 bases sitting between them. CDR3 length: 12 residues. Germline values: CDR1 ENHRY, CDR2 SYGVKD. CDR3 nucleotides: TGTGCCATCAGTAAGGACAATTTCGAGCAGTACGTC. Protein: CAISKDNFEQYV.

The J gene is TRBJ1-1, the V gene TRBV19; D is ambiguous. The CDR3 runs 15 residues. From germline, CDR1 is LNHDA and CDR2 SQIVND (reference sequence). V was trimmed by 1 base and J by 0 bases, leaving 9 bases between them. As DNA, the CDR3 is TGTGCCAGTAGTATAGCAACAGCCATGAACACTGAAGCTTTCTTT. This encodes CASSIATAMNTEAFF.

The chain couples TRBV30 to TRBJ2-5; the match to TRBD2 covers 7 bases. From germline, CDR1 is GTSNPN and CDR2 SVGIG (reference sequence). The J segment lost 4 bases and the V segment lost 5 bases, leaving 10 bases of the junction unmatched. CDR3 length equals 14 residues. The CDR3 sequence is CAWAGPSGGETQYF. CDR3 nucleotide sequence: TGTGCCTGGGCCGGGCCTTCGGGGGGAGAGACCCAGTACTTC.

This chain links TRBV7-2 with TRBJ2-1; 8 nucleotides agree with TRBD1. There are 14 residues in the CDR3. The J segment lost 8 bases and the V segment lost 4 bases, leaving 7 bases of the junction unmatched. Germline V gene lookup returns CDR1 SGHTA and CDR2 FQGNSA. The CDR3 region has the DNA TGTGCCAGCAGCTCCTCGACAGGGGAGGATGAGCAGTTCTTC. Its protein is CASSSSTGEDEQFF.

This chain uses TRBV7-8 with TRBJ1-3; a weak D match, TRBD1 (6 bases). The CDR3 contains 14 residues. Trimming took off 5 bases at V and 4 bases at J, with 12 bases between the two ends. Germline values: CDR1 SGHVS, CDR2 FQNEAQ. CDR3 nucleotide sequence: TGTGCCAGCAGCCGTCAGGGGCACGGAAACACCATATATTTT. Amino acid sequence: CASSRQGHGNTIYF.

The rearrangement links TRBV29-1 to TRBJ1-2; weak D call: TRBD1 (5 bases). The germline gives CDR1 SQVTM, CDR2 ANQGSEA. The CDR3 has 12 amino acids. Deletions cut 2 bases from V and 8 bases from J, with 12 bases between. The CDR3 DNA sequence: TGCAGCGTTGAATATGGGGCGAGGGGCTACACCTTC. Its translation is CSVEYGARGYTF.